This is a list of T cell receptor beta chains from one sample in a study of shared clonotypes between healthy human individuals. TCRdb keeps only in-frame clones here, not all; method: immunoSEQ multiplex PCR. The table shows 950,000 to 1,300,000 clones, with about 75% occurring only once. Source material: memory CD4+ T cells sorted from blood. The receptors come from a young man in good health. Each CDR3 is given with its conserved first and last residue. D genes are given only for firm matches. Expanded clones are given a class, and other clones once, few, many or no size at all.

V gene	J gene	clone size	D gene	CDR3 DNA	CDR3 protein
TRBV18	TRBJ1-3	-	-	TGTGCCAGCTCACCCGACATGTCGGGAAACACCATATATTTT	CASSPDMSGNTIYF
TRBV5-1	TRBJ1-2	-	TRBD1	TGCGCCAGCAGCCAGGACAGGGGACGCTCCCCCTATGGCTACACCTTC	CASSQDRGRSPYGYTF
TRBV7-9	TRBJ1-2	-	-	TGTGCCAGCAGTGTAGACAGCTCCTATGGCTACACCTTC	CASSVDSSYGYTF
TRBV28	TRBJ1-1	-	-	TGTGCCAGCAGTTTTCCCGGGTCCCCGAACACTGAAGCTTTCTTT	CASSFPGSPNTEAFF
TRBV9	TRBJ1-3	-	-	TGTGCCAGCAGCGGAGGAGACTCTGGAAACACCATATATTTT	CASSGGDSGNTIYF
TRBV11-2	TRBJ1-5	-	-	TGTGCCAGCAGCATCAGCGTCTACGGCAGCGAGCCCCAGCATTTT	CASSISVYGSEPQHF
TRBV4-1	TRBJ2-3	-	-	TGCGCCAGCAGCCAGGTAGCCCGCCCGGGGCGTACAGATACGCAGTATTTT	CASSQVARPGRTDTQYF
TRBV6-5	TRBJ1-1	-	-	TGTGCCAGCAGATTGTACAGGAACACTGAAGCTTTCTTT	CASRLYRNTEAFF
TRBV2	TRBJ2-3	-	-	TGTGCCAGCAGTGAAGAGGTACGGAAGAATACGCAGTATTTT	CASSEEVRKNTQYF
TRBV15	TRBJ1-3	-	-	TGTGCCACCAGCAGAGATCAGGGCAGCTTATCCTCTGGAAACACCATATATTTT	CATSRDQGSLSSGNTIYF
TRBV11-2	TRBJ2-7	-	-	TGTGCCAGCACTAGGGTCGCTCCATACGAGCAGTACTTC	CASTRVAPYEQYF
TRBV7-9	TRBJ2-5	few	-	TGTGCCAGCAGCTTCAACAGCCAAGAGACCCAGTACTTC	CASSFNSQETQYF
TRBV19	TRBJ1-5	once	TRBD1	TGTGCCAGTAGTATGTGGGACAGCTTCAATCAGCCCCAGCATTTT	CASSMWDSFNQPQHF
TRBV4-3	TRBJ2-2	-	TRBD2	TGCGCCAGCAGCCATGCGCTGGGGGGGACCGGGGAGCTGTTTTTT	CASSHALGGTGELFF
TRBV5-1	TRBJ2-2	-	-	TGCGCCAGCAGCAAGGACAGCCTGGCGAACACCGGGGAGCTGTTTTTT	CASSKDSLANTGELFF
TRBV28	TRBJ1-2	-	-	TGTGCCAGCAGTTTTTCGGCAGGGGTCCCCTATGGCTACACCTTC	CASSFSAGVPYGYTF
TRBV27	TRBJ1-1	-	TRBD1	TGTGCCAGCAGTGCACGACAGGGAGGGGTCACTGAAGCTTTCTTT	CASSARQGGVTEAFF
TRBV6-5	TRBJ2-1	once	TRBD1	TGTGCCAGCAGTCGAGGGGGCGCCTACAATGAGCAGTTCTTC	CASSRGGAYNEQFF
TRBV10-3	TRBJ2-7	-	-	TGTGCCATCAGTACTACCGTCGGACCCTACGAGCAGTACTTC	CAISTTVGPYEQYF
TRBV5-1	TRBJ1-2	-	-	TGCGCCAGCAGCGTCACAGAGAACTATGGCTACACCTTC	CASSVTENYGYTF
TRBV7-2	TRBJ2-7	-	-	TGTGCCAGCAGCTTGGTTTACGAGCAGTACTTC	CASSLVYEQYF
TRBV2	TRBJ2-5	-	-	TGTGCCAGCAGTAGGGAGACCCAGTACTTC	CASSRETQYF
TRBV18	TRBJ2-1	many	TRBD1	TGTGCCAGCTCACCCCTGACAGGGGGACATGAGCAGTTCTTC	CASSPLTGGHEQFF
TRBV4-1	TRBJ1-1	-	-	TGCGCCAGCAGCCAAGAGGACGGAGGGGCGGACACTGAAGCTTTCTTT	CASSQEDGGADTEAFF
TRBV7-2	TRBJ2-5	-	TRBD2	TGTGCCAGCAGCTTAGTGGTGGGACTAGCGGGAGAGACCCAGTACTTC	CASSLVVGLAGETQYF
TRBV21-1	TRBJ2-6	-	-	TGTGCCAGCAGCAAACCGGACGGGTTTGACGGGGCCAACGTCCTGACTTTC	CASSKPDGFDGANVLTF
TRBV11-3	TRBJ1-1	-	-	TGTGCCAGCTCGGTGCAGGCGGACGCTGAAGCTTTCTTT	CASSVQADAEAFF
TRBV6-1	TRBJ2-3	-	-	TGTGCCAGCAGTGGCTGGGACTTGGGGTCAGATACGCAGTATTTT	CASSGWDLGSDTQYF
TRBV5-4	TRBJ1-1	-	TRBD1	TGTGCCAGCAGCGGGAGGGACAGGGGGATGAACACTGAAGCTTTCTTT	CASSGRDRGMNTEAFF
TRBV9	TRBJ1-1	many	-	TGTGCCAGCAGCGTAGAAGGAGGGGGATATGGGACTGAAGCTTTCTTT	CASSVEGGGYGTEAFF
TRBV9	TRBJ1-4	few	TRBD1	TGTGCCAGCAGCGTAGGCCGACAGGGGGCAAGGGAAAAACTGTTTTTT	CASSVGRQGAREKLFF
TRBV2	TRBJ2-3	many	-	TGTGCCAGCAGTGAGGTTCGCGCAGATACGCAGTATTTT	CASSEVRADTQYF
TRBV5-1	TRBJ2-3	-	-	TGCGCCAGCAGCTACCGCACAGATACGCAGTATTTT	CASSYRTDTQYF
TRBV10-1	TRBJ1-6	-	TRBD1	TGCGCCAGCAGCCGGGACAGCAATTCACCCCTCCACTTT	CASSRDSNSPLHF
TRBV10-3	TRBJ2-1	-	-	TGTGCCATCAGTGAATCTAGTCGGAATGAGCAGTTCTTC	CAISESSRNEQFF
TRBV2	TRBJ1-5	-	-	TGTGCCAGCACTTTCTCGAGAAATCAGCCCCAGCATTTT	CASTFSRNQPQHF
TRBV28	TRBJ2-5	-	-	TGTGCCAGCAGCGGATTTTTGGGGCAAAAGAACCAAGAGACCCAGTACTTC	CASSGFLGQKNQETQYF